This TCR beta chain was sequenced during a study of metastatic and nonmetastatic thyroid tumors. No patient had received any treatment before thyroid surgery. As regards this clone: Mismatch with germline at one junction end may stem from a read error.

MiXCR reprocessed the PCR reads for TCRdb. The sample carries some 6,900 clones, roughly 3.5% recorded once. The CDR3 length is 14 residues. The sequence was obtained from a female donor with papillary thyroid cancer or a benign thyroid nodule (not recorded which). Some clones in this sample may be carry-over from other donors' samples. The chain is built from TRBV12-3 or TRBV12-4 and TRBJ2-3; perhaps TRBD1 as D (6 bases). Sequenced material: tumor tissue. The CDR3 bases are TGTGCCAGCAGCCAGGGGCAAAGCACAGATATGCAGTATTTT. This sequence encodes CASSQGQSTDMQYF.